This entry features one TCR beta chain sequence. Its antigen is unknown. The junction does not match germline at one end; this may be a read error. This record comes from a study of neurological immune-mediated disorders. This CDR3 is built from 16 residues. Germline values: CDR1 SGHDT, CDR2 YYEEEE. Time point in this sample: longitudinal time-point 2. Findings and caveats of the study: Sharing of CDR3 amino acid sequences among expanded clones across subjects was absent, suggesting private repertoires in all groups.

TCRdb ran MiXCR on the 5' RACE reads and lists one entry per CDR3 protein. The sample contains tens of thousands of distinct CDR3 sequences, about 5% of which appear only once. The chain uses TRBV5-6 and TRBJ2-4; 7 nucleotides align to TRBD1. Sequencing was done on a sample of PBMCs. The TCR originated in an older woman with multiple sclerosis. The CDR3 spells CASSKTGRLTKNIQYF. In nucleotides, the CDR3 is TGTGCCAGCAGCAAGACAGGGAGACTTACCAAAAATATTCAGTACTTC.